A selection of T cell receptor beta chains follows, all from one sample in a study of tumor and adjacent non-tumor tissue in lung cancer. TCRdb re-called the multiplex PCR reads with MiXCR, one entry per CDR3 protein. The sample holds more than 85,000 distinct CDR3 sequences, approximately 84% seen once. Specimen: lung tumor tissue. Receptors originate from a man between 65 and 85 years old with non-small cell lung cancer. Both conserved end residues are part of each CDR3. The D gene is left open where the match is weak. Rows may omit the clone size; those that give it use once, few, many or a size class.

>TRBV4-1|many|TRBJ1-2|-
TGCGCCAGCAGCCAAGAACAACGGACTAACTATGGCTACACCTTC
CASSQEQRTNYGYTF
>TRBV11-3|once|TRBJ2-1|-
TGTGCCAACAGCTTAGATCCCACGAGGGGCAGGGGTGAGCAGCTCTTC
CANSLDPTRGRGEQLF
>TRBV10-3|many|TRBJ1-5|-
TGTGCCATCAGTGACGGTGGGTTTGGTTATCAGCCCCAGCATTTT
CAISDGGFGYQPQHF
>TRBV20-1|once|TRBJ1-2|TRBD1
TGCAGTGCTAGAAAGACAGGGCTATGGTATGGCTACACCTTC
CSARKTGLWYGYTF
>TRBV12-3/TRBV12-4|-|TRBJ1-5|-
TGTGCCAGCAGTTTAAGCGGGGGGGGAGCCCAGCATTTT
CASSLSGGGAQHF
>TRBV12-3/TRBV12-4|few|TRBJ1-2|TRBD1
TGTACCAGCAGTATCGGGACAGGCTATGGTTACACCTTC
CTSSIGTGYGYTF
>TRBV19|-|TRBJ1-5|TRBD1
TGTGCCAGTAGTATGGGCAGACAGGGCAATCAGCGCCAGCATTTT
CASSMGRQGNQRQHF
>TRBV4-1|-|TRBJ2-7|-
TGCGCCAGTAGCCTGGGATCGCGCTCCTACGAGCAGTACTTC
CASSLGSRSYEQYF
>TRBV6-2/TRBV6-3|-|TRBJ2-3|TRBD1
TGTCCCAGCAGTAGGTCGGACAGGGGAGGAACAGATATGCAGTATTTT
CPSSRSDRGGTDMQYF
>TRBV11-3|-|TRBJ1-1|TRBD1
TGTGCCAGCACCTTAAGGACAGGGTGGATGAACACTGAAGCCTTCTTT
CASTLRTGWMNTEAFF
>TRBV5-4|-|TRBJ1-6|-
TGTGCCAGCAGCACCGGGACTGTGAGAGGGATTAATTCACCCCTCCACTTT
CASSTGTVRGINSPLHF
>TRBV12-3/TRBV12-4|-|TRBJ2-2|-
TGTGCCAGCAAGATATTGGCCGCCGGGGAGCTGTTTTTC
CASKILAAGELFF
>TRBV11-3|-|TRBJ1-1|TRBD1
TGTGTCAGCGGCTTAAAGACAGGGTGGATGAGCACTGAAGCTTTCTTT
CVSGLKTGWMSTEAFF
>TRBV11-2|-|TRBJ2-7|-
TGTGCCAGCAGCCCCCCCGCTGGGAGACCAACCAACGAGCAGTACTTC
CASSPPAGRPTNEQYF
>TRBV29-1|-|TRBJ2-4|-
TGCAGCATTGCCCCGATCGGGGGGCGGGTAAACATTCATTACTTC
CSIAPIGGRVNIHYF
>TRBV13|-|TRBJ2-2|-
TGTGCTAGCAGTCTAACCGGGATAACCGGGGAGCTGTTTTTT
CASSLTGITGELFF
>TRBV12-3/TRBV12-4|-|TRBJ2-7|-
TGTGCCAGCAGCTCCCATGCGGGGCGGGACTCCTACGAGCAGTACTTC
CASSSHAGRDSYEQYF
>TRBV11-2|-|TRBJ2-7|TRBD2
TGTATCAGCAGCTTAGCGGGTCAGGTGTACGAGCAGTACTTC
CISSLAGQVYEQYF
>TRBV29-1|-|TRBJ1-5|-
TGCAGCGTCGGAGAGGGTGACAGTCGACTTCAGCCCCAGCATTTT
CSVGEGDSRLQPQHF
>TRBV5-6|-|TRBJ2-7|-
TGTGCCGGCAGATTGGGAGGACGCCCGGACTACGAGCAGTACTTC
CAGRLGGRPDYEQYF
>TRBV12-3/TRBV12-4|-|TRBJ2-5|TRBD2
TGTGCCAATAGCGGGCTAGCGCGAGTGGTGGAGACCCAGTACTTC
CANSGLARVVETQYF
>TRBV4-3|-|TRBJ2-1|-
TGCGCCAGCAGCCAGGATACTAGTGGGAGATATAATGAGCGGTTCTTC
CASSQDTSGRYNERFF
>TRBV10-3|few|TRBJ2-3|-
TGTGCCATCAGTGAGTCGCGCGGTACTAACACAGATACACAGTATTTT
CAISESRGTNTDTQYF